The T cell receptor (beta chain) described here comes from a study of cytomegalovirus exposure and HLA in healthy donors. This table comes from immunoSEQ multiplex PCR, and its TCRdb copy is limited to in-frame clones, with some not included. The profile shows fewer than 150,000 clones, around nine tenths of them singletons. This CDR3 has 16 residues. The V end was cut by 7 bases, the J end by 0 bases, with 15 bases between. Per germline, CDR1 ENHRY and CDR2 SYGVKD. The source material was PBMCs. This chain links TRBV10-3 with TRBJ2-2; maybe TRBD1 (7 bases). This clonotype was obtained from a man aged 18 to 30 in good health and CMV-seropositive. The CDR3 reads CAIKSQGGSNTGELFF. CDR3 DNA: TGTGCCATCAAGTCTCAGGGGGGCTCGAACACCGGGGAGCTGTTTTTT.